This record covers a single TCR beta chain. As a fraction of the sample, this clone is large (0.1 to 1%). The target of this receptor is not known. There are no base qualities to consult, and no much larger clone falls within one base. The data derive from a study of blood T cell repertoires in COVID-19 (TCRdb year 2020). General notes on the study: The collaborator samples originated in the United States, Italy and Spain and spanned the acute and convalescent phases of COVID-19. The prospective study material was composed of cDNA or gDNA derived from T cells, B-cell-depleted T cells, or PBMCs. Deeply sampled blood TCRbeta repertoires from subjects exposed to, actively infected with, or recovered from COVID-19 were included in the dataset. The repertoires were released in a freely available public database meant as a resource for research on the immune response to SARS-CoV-2. Samples were obtained from the ongoing ImmuneRACE study (first 160 participants) and from about 1,300 subjects provided by 6 global collaborators. Sample metadata almost always included a de-identified subject ID, COVID-19 status, age in years and sex. Where available, HLA class I and class II types were taken from metadata supplied by the sample provider and were not determined by assay-based typing.

TCRbeta CDR3 regions were amplified from genomic DNA by means of the immunoSEQ Assay, a bias-controlled multiplex PCR. The authors processed their data as follows. Within the assay, amplification of reference gene primers was used to estimate how many nucleated cells each sample contained. Sequence reads were collapsed and filtered to measure the absolute abundance of every unique TCRbeta CDR3 rearrangement. For each sample, productive Simpson clonality was calculated as the square root of Simpson's diversity index over productive rearrangements. Held by TCRdb, this immuneACCESS table contains in-frame sequences only and omits some clones. Under half of the omission traces to an unresolved V gene where checked; the cause of the rest is unknown. The DNA was the basis for D and trimming; V, J and clone size are from that table. The sample data list some 96,000 clones, and approximately 89% of these were observed just once. Of the sample, about 9.3% falls within the top ten clones.

The CDR3, from cysteine to phenylalanine, totals 16 residues. Just CDR3 DNA is preserved here, 48 bases in frame from base 1. CDR1 and CDR2 are read off the germline V gene as LGHNA and YNFKEQ. From V the trimming removes 0 bases and from J it removes 11 bases, while the gene matches leave 8 bases of the junction unaccounted for. Whole blood was collected in K2EDTA tubes by collaborating institutions according to the institutions' own protocols. For TCRbeta analysis, collaborators shipped samples as frozen whole blood, isolated PBMCs, or DNA extracted from either of those sample types. The paper's findings and limits, for the study overall: The amount of clinical and demographic metadata varied by source and participant and was provided uncurated.

This clonotype was obtained from a man over 45 with acute or convalescent COVID-19. The chain is assembled from TRBV4-2 and TRBJ2-3; 13 middle bases align to TRBD2. The sequencing input was peripheral blood. DNA sequence: TGTGCCAGCAGCCAAGAGTGGACTAGCGGGAGCTTGGGGCAGTATTTT. This gives the protein CASSQEWTSGSLGQYF.